These 29 T cell receptor beta chains share one sample of origin, sequenced in a study of STAT5B mutations in CD4+ large granular lymphocyte leukemia. The data were produced by immunoSEQ multiplex PCR, yet TCRdb's version contains in-frame clones alone and is incomplete. The repertoire consists of about 29,000 clones, with roughly 80% occurring once and the leading ten covering 6.2%. Material for sequencing was CD4+ T cells from blood buffy coats. Source of these receptors: a human donor in good health.

The chain couples TRBV6-6 to TRBJ1-6; tentatively, D is TRBD1 (5 bases). Germline values: CDR1 MNHNY, CDR2 SVGAGI (reference sequence). This CDR3 has 16 residues. Trimming removed 1 base at V and 10 bases at J, with 17 bases between. CDR3 nucleotides: TGTGCCAGCAGTTACTATTCAGGGCTCTCGGAGTCACCCCTCCACTTT. Its protein product is CASSYYSGLSESPLHF.

This chain links TRBV2 with TRBJ1-5, with a weak D call TRBD1 (5 bases). V lost 6 bases and J 0 bases, leaving 9 bases between the germline ends. The CDR3 runs 14 residues. The germline V gene encodes CDR1 SNHLY and CDR2 FYNNEI. The CDR3 here is CASRTDISNQPQHF. The CDR3 DNA is TGTGCCAGCAGGACGGACATTAGCAATCAGCCCCAGCATTTT.

The chain combines TRBV7-2 with TRBJ1-2; 7 positions agree with TRBD1. This CDR3 has 15 amino acids. Trimming at V came to 0 bases and at J to 1 base, leaving 2 bases not matched to a gene. CDR1 is SGHTA and CDR2 is FQGNSA in the germline V gene. The CDR3 DNA sequence: TGTGCCAGCAGCTTAGCAGGGGGCGGTAACTATGGCTACACCTTC. Its protein is CASSLAGGGNYGYTF.

This rearrangement joins TRBV6-6 to TRBJ2-3, with no clear D. CDR1 and CDR2 from the germline V gene are MNHNY and SVGAGI (reference sequence). V dropped 5 bases and J dropped 0 bases, with 12 bases sitting between them. This CDR3 contains 15 residues. The CDR3 DNA sequence: TGTGCCAGCAGTGGCACGGCTACTAGCACAGATACGCAGTATTTT. It specifies CASSGTATSTDTQYF.

The rearrangement links TRBV28 to TRBJ2-3; 11 bases are shared with TRBD2. Trimming cost V 5 bases and J 4 bases; bases outside gene matches: 11. The CDR3 sequence is 17 residues long. The germline CDR1 and CDR2 sequences are MDHEN and SYDVKM. Written as DNA, the CDR3 is TGTGCCAGCAGTGGATCTAGCGGGGGGCTTTATCCAGATACGCAGTATTTT. It is translated as CASSGSSGGLYPDTQYF. Supplemented by reference TRBV28 and TRBJ2-3, the full variable domain reads DVKVTQSSRYLVKRTGEKVFLECVQDMDHENMFWYRQDPGLGLRLIYFSYDVKMKEKGDIPEGYSVSREKKERFSLILESASTNQTSMYLCASSGSSGGLYPDTQYFGPGTRLTVL.

The J gene is TRBJ2-3, the V gene TRBV2, with TRBD2 matching over 7 bases. This CDR3 is built from 14 residues. Germline CDR1 reads SNHLY; CDR2 reads FYNNEI. The junction had 7 bases not matched to a gene; V was cut back by 8 bases and J by 2 bases. This CDR3 is CASCWGGTTDTQYF. The CDR3 nucleotides read TGTGCCAGCTGCTGGGGGGGTACCACAGATACGCAGTATTTT. The complete variable domain, with remaining parts taken from reference TRBV2 and TRBJ2-3, reads EPEVTQTPSHQVTQMGQEVILRCVPISNHLYFYWYRQILGQKVEFLVSFYNNEISEKSEIFDDQFSVERPDGSNFTLKIRSTKLEDSAMYFCASCWGGTTDTQYFGPGTRLTVL.

The chain uses TRBV5-1 and TRBJ2-3; either TRBD1 or TRBD2 may fit D (6 bases each). V gave up 0 bases and J gave up 1 base, with 12 bases separating them. Germline lookup yields CDR1 SGHRS and CDR2 YFSETQ. The CDR3 runs to 16 residues. The CDR3 reads CASSLVGGRRTDTQYF. CDR3 DNA: TGCGCCAGCAGCTTGGTCGGGGGCCGACGCACAGATACGCAGTATTTT. Drawing the rest from reference TRBV5-1 and TRBJ2-3, the complete variable domain is KAGVTQTPRYLIKTRGQQVTLSCSPISGHRSVSWYQQTPGQGLQFLFEYFSETQRNKGNFPGRFSGRQFSNSRSEMNVSTLELGDSALYLCASSLVGGRRTDTQYFGPGTRLTVL.

The count of this clone is one. The chain combines TRBV29-1 with TRBJ2-2; tentatively, D is TRBD2 (5 bases). V was shortened by 6 bases and J by 5 bases, with 16 bases between the two germline ends. This CDR3 has 14 amino acids. Looked up from germline, CDR1 is SQVTM and CDR2 is ANQGSEA. The CDR3 DNA reads as TGCAGCGTCGGGGTCGTCGGGGATACCGGGGAGCTGTTTTTT. It yields the protein CSVGVVGDTGELFF.

The chain recombines TRBV19 with TRBJ2-5; TRBD1 might be the D (7 bases). CDR1 LNHDA and CDR2 SQIVND come from the germline V gene (reference sequence). The V end was cut by 4 bases, the J end by 4 bases, with 16 bases between. The CDR3 sequence is 15 residues long. The CDR3 DNA is TGTGCCAGTAGTAGAACCCGACAGGGAGGAGAGACCCAGTACTTC. This translates into CASSRTRQGGETQYF.

The chain links TRBV5-1 to TRBJ2-5, with 8 bases aligning to TRBD2. The CDR3 sequence is 15 residues long. Germline V CDR1 and CDR2: SGHRS, YFSETQ. V shed 4 bases, J shed 2 bases, and the junction held 7 bases outside the gene matches. The CDR3 protein is CASSLRIAGQETQYF. The DNA for the CDR3 is TGCGCCAGCAGCCTCCGGATAGCGGGACAAGAGACCCAGTACTTC.

The V gene is TRBV6-5, the J gene TRBJ1-5; D is unclear. The CDR3 covers 14 residues. Between the trimmed V and J ends, which lost 3 bases and 5 bases, there was a span of 11 bases. Germline CDR1 is MNHEY and CDR2 is SVGAGI. The CDR3 DNA sequence: TGTGCCAGCAGTTATAACAGTGGACATCAGCCCCAGCATTTT. As protein: CASSYNSGHQPQHF.

The J gene is TRBJ2-1, the V gene TRBV11-3; 12 bases line up with TRBD2. With V trimmed by 4 bases and J by 6 bases, 4 bases remained unmatched. The CDR3 totals 15 residues. Germline assignment: CDR1 SGHNT and CDR2 YENEEA. The DNA of the CDR3 is TGTGCCAGCAGCTCTAGCGGGGGGGCCTTCAATGAGCAGTTCTTC. Protein sequence: CASSSSGGAFNEQFF.

The V and J genes are TRBV25-1 and TRBJ1-2; 8 positions agree with TRBD1. V lost 10 bases, J lost 8 bases, and 6 bases stayed unmatched. This CDR3 has 11 amino acids. Germline CDR1 is MGHDK and CDR2 is SYGVNS. CDR3 residues: CANQTGEGYTF. The CDR3 nucleotides are TGTGCCAACCAGACAGGGGAGGGCTACACCTTC.

The chain combines TRBV11-3 with TRBJ2-5; 7 bases align to TRBD1. The CDR3 is 15 residues long. With V trimmed by 5 bases and J by 2 bases, 8 bases remained unmatched. Germline assignment: CDR1 SGHNT and CDR2 YENEEA. The DNA for the CDR3 is TGTGCCAGCAGCAAAGGGACAGTGACTCAAGAGACCCAGTACTTC. Encoded protein: CASSKGTVTQETQYF.

The gene calls are TRBV6-5 and TRBJ1-2, with 8 bases lining up with TRBD1. V shed 5 bases and J 4 bases; nucleotides not matched to a gene: 3. The CDR3 has 13 amino acids. Germline V gene data show CDR1 as MNHEY and CDR2 as SVGAGI. CDR3 residues: CASSTGTGYGYTF. Here the CDR3 DNA reads TGTGCCAGCAGTACCGGGACAGGCTATGGCTACACCTTC.

This chain links TRBV5-4 with TRBJ1-2; tentative D call: TRBD1 (5 bases). The CDR3 runs 13 residues. The V gene's germline CDR1 is SGHNT and CDR2 YYREEE (reference sequence). Trimming took 1 base from V and 3 from J, leaving 7 bases between them. CDR3 in DNA: TGTGCCAGCAGCTTGTTGGGGGACTATGGCTACACCTTC. Amino acid sequence: CASSLLGDYGYTF.

V and J are TRBV7-2 and TRBJ1-4; TRBD1 might be the D (6 bases). Trimming pared 5 bases from V and 0 bases from J, leaving 13 bases between. The CDR3 has 16 amino acids. Germline V gene sequence: CDR1 SGHTA, CDR2 FQGNSA. CDR3 bases: TGTGCCAGCAGCCCGGACAGTTATGCAACTAATGAAAAACTGTTTTTT. This gives the protein CASSPDSYATNEKLFF.

The chain is built from TRBV5-5 and TRBJ1-3; no definite D call. The CDR3 is made up of 14 amino acids. V was trimmed by 4 bases and J by 0 bases, leaving 8 bases between them. Germline V lookup: CDR1 SGHKS, CDR2 YYEKEE (reference sequence). CDR3 in amino acids: CASSPLYSGNTIYF. The CDR3 bases are TGTGCCAGCAGCCCACTTTACTCTGGAAACACCATATATTTT.

The gene calls are TRBV5-5 and TRBJ2-2, with a weak D call TRBD2 (6 bases). Deletions cut 4 bases from V and 0 bases from J, with 13 bases between. The CDR3 loop spans 16 amino acids. In germline, CDR1 is SGHKS, CDR2 YYEKEE (reference sequence). The CDR3 nucleotides read TGTGCCAGCAGCCTGGCGGGGACTGCGAACACCGGGGAGCTGTTTTTT. Protein sequence: CASSLAGTANTGELFF.

The chain is built from TRBV6-1 and TRBJ2-3; D is perhaps TRBD1 (6 bases). Germline V gene lookup returns CDR1 MNHNS and CDR2 SASEGT. This CDR3 has 15 residues. The germline V and J ends were trimmed by 3 bases and 2 bases, with 12 bases remaining between them. CDR3: CASSEQGFFTDTQYF. The CDR3 DNA reads TGTGCCAGCAGTGAGCAGGGGTTCTTCACAGATACGCAGTATTTT.

This chain uses TRBV19 with TRBJ1-1, with 7 nucleotides matching TRBD1. There are 14 residues in the CDR3. The germline V gene encodes CDR1 LNHDA and CDR2 SQIVND (reference sequence). Trimming took 6 bases from V and 0 from J; bases not matched to a gene: 4. In DNA, the CDR3 is TGTGCCAGTAGACAGGGACAGATGAACACTGAAGCTTTCTTT. Translating it yields CASRQGQMNTEAFF.

The CDR3 spells CASSEESNTGELFF. The CDR3, as DNA: TGTGCCAGCAGTGAAGAGAGTAACACCGGGGAGCTGTTTTTT. This chain links TRBV2 with TRBJ2-2; D is ambiguous. The V end lost 1 base, the J end lost 2 bases, and 5 bases lay between the germline ends. Germline V gene data show CDR1 as SNHLY and CDR2 as FYNNEI. There are 14 residues in the CDR3.

This clone was seen a few times. This chain connects TRBV6-5 to TRBJ1-1; no definite D call. V lost 8 bases and J lost 1, with 11 bases in between. This CDR3 is built from 13 residues. The germline CDR1 and CDR2 sequences are MNHEY and SVGAGI. CDR3 protein: CASSTRPNTEAFF. CDR3 DNA sequence: TGTGCCAGCTCTACCCGCCCGAACACTGAAGCTTTCTTT.

V and J are TRBV7-9 and TRBJ2-3; TRBD1 matches at 10 bases. There are 15 residues in the CDR3. Trimming at V came to 5 bases and at J to 3 bases, leaving 5 bases not matched to a gene. The germline CDR1 and CDR2 sequences are SEHNR and FQNEAQ (reference sequence). The CDR3, as DNA: TGTGCCAGCAGCCGAGGACAGGGGGAAACAGATACGCAGTATTTT. Its translation: CASSRGQGETDTQYF. Looking up the rest from reference TRBV7-9 and TRBJ2-3 gives the full variable domain: DTGVSQNPRHKITKRGQNVTFRCDPISEHNRLYWYRQTLGQGPEFLTYFQNEAQLEKSRLLSDRFSAERPKGSFSTLEIQRTEQGDSAMYLCASSRGQGETDTQYFGPGTRLTVL.

J is TRBJ2-1 and V is TRBV29-1; D might be TRBD1 or TRBD2, each matching 5 bases. Germline lookup yields CDR1 SQVTM and CDR2 ANQGSEA. The V end was cut by 4 bases, the J end by 7 bases, with 23 bases between. The CDR3 is 16 amino acids. CDR3 nucleotide sequence: TGCAGCGTTGTTTCTGGGGGTCGGTTCCTGGTGAATGAGCAGTTCTTC. Translated: CSVVSGGRFLVNEQFF.

The chain has TRBV18 and TRBJ1-2; tentative D call: TRBD1 (6 bases). Trimming pared 6 bases from V and 3 bases from J, leaving 14 bases between. The CDR3 runs to 14 residues. Per germline, CDR1 KGHSH and CDR2 LQKENI. CDR3 nucleotides: TGTGCCAGCTCGTCCGCAGGGGCGGACTATGGCTACACCTTC. It specifies CASSSAGADYGYTF. The variable domain in full, with the rest retrieved from reference TRBV18 and TRBJ1-2, is NAGVMQNPRHLVRRRGQEARLRCSPMKGHSHVYWYRQLPEEGLKFMVYLQKENIIDESGMPKERFSAEFPKEGPSILRIQQVVRGDSAAYFCASSSAGADYGYTFGSGTRLTVV.

The chain combines TRBV5-4 with TRBJ2-3; 16 bases agree with TRBD2. In germline, CDR1 is SGHNT, CDR2 YYREEE (reference sequence). CDR3 length: 19 amino acids. J was trimmed by 3 bases and V by 1 base; bases with no gene match: 8. The CDR3 loop is CASSLPGGLAGGPTDTQYF. The CDR3 nucleotides read TGTGCCAGCAGCTTGCCGGGGGGACTAGCGGGGGGGCCAACAGATACGCAGTATTTT.

This rearrangement joins TRBV6-6 to TRBJ1-1, with TRBD1 as a possible D gene (6 bases). Per germline, CDR1 MNHNY and CDR2 SVGAGI (reference sequence). The V end was cut by 2 bases, the J end by 4 bases, with 11 bases between. This CDR3 has 14 residues. CDR3 nucleotide sequence: TGTGCCAGCAGTTACAGGGGGAGGGGCACTGAAGCTTTCTTT. As protein: CASSYRGRGTEAFF.

In this sample, this clone turned up a few times. The V call is TRBV7-2, the J call TRBJ1-5; D ambiguous. Trimming cost V 3 bases and J 5 bases, with 11 bases left between them. There are 14 residues in the CDR3. Germline assignment: CDR1 SGHTA and CDR2 FQGNSA. The CDR3 DNA reads as TGTGCCAGCAGCTTGAGCGGGAGGGATCAGCCCCAGCATTTT. Its translation is CASSLSGRDQPQHF.